These T cell receptor beta chains were read from a single sample in a study of Graves' ophthalmopathy and Graves' hyperthyroidism. TCRdb fed the multiplex PCR reads into MiXCR, producing one record per CDR3 protein. The sample lists fewer than 650,000 distinct CDR3 sequences; 20% to 25% were seen once. The sample comprised peripheral blood. These receptors all stem from a woman aged 18-29 years with stable Graves' hyperthyroidism. Some clones in this sample may be carry-over from other donors' samples. Each CDR3 is given with its conserved first and last residue. The D gene is left open where the match is weak. The size field is filled for only some rows; it gives once, few, many or a size class.

j_gene | d_gene | abundance | v_gene | CDR3nt | CDR3aa
TRBJ2-5 | - | many | TRBV5-1 | TGCGCCAGCGGGGTGGGAGACCAAGAGACCCAGTACTTC | CASGVGDQETQYF
TRBJ2-7 | - | few | TRBV7-6 | TGTGCCAGCAGCTCTAGAGGCAGGGGAGGGACCTACGAGCAGTACTTC | CASSSRGRGGTYEQYF
TRBJ2-7 | - | many | TRBV29-1 | TGCAGCGTTGAAGGGGTGCACGCCTACGAGCAGTACTTC | CSVEGVHAYEQYF
TRBJ2-2 | - | many | TRBV7-2 | TGTGCCAGCAGCTTAACTGCGGTCACCGGGGAGCTGTTTTTT | CASSLTAVTGELFF
TRBJ1-1 | TRBD1 | many | TRBV19 | TGTGCCAGTAGTAGGGGGACAGCTGAGATGAACACTGAAGCTTTCTTT | CASSRGTAEMNTEAFF
TRBJ2-7 | - | many | TRBV7-2 | TGTGCCAGCAGCTCGGCGAGGGGAGTTTTTTACGAGCAGTACTTC | CASSSARGVFYEQYF
TRBJ2-7 | - | many | TRBV10-3 | TGTGCCATCAGTGAGCGGGCGGCGTCCTACGAGCAGTACTTC | CAISERAASYEQYF
TRBJ2-7 | - | many | TRBV5-1 | TGCGCCAGCAGTGGAGAGTACGAGCAGTACTTC | CASSGEYEQYF
TRBJ2-6 | TRBD1 | many | TRBV5-1 | TGCGCCAGCAGCTTGTTGGGACAGGGTATATCTGGGGCCAACGTCCTGACTTTC | CASSLLGQGISGANVLTF
TRBJ2-7 | - | - | TRBV29-1 | TGCAGCGTTGGCGGGCCCTACTACGAGCAGTACTTC | CSVGGPYYEQYF
TRBJ1-2 | TRBD1 | - | TRBV6-1 | TGTGCCAGCAGCCTTCTCGGGACAGGGGCCAGGGGCTACACCTTC | CASSLLGTGARGYTF
TRBJ2-7 | TRBD2 | few | TRBV6-2/TRBV6-3 | TGTGCCGGGAGGAGGACTAGCTATGGCGAGCAGTACTTC | CAGRRTSYGEQYF
TRBJ2-7 | TRBD2 | - | TRBV10-3 | TGTGCCATCTGTATCCTATCTGGCGTGGGGGGGAATTACGAGCAGTACTTC | CAICILSGVGGNYEQYF
TRBJ2-4 | TRBD1 | many | TRBV6-2/TRBV6-3 | TGTGCCAGCAGACACGAAAGACGGGGACAGCACAAAAACATTCAGTACTTC | CASRHERRGQHKNIQYF
TRBJ2-2 | - | many | TRBV2 | TGTGCCAGCAGTACAGGGGGGGTAACCGGGGAGCTGTTTTTT | CASSTGGVTGELFF
TRBJ1-2 | TRBD1 | - | TRBV6-1 | TGTGCCAGCAGTATTAGGACAGGGGGAATGGATGGCTACACCTTC | CASSIRTGGMDGYTF
TRBJ2-5 | - | many | TRBV30 | TGTGCCTGGAGTTTTGGGTACCAAGAGACCCAGTACTTC | CAWSFGYQETQYF
TRBJ1-1 | TRBD1 | - | TRBV4-1 | TGCGCCAGCAGCCAAGAGACAGGGTTGTTGAACACTGAAGCTTTCTTT | CASSQETGLLNTEAFF
TRBJ1-1 | - | many | TRBV5-1 | TGCGCCAGCAGCTTGGCCGGAGGCAGTCCGAGGACTGAAGCTTTCTTT | CASSLAGGSPRTEAFF
TRBJ1-1 | TRBD1 | many | TRBV27 | TGTGCCAGCAGAGACAGGGAACTCTTGAACACTGAAGCTTTCTTT | CASRDRELLNTEAFF
TRBJ1-5 | - | - | TRBV20-1 | TGCAGTGCTAGAGTAAGGGCTACAGGGAGGCGACAGCCCCAGCATTTT | CSARVRATGRRQPQHF
TRBJ2-5 | TRBD1 | many | TRBV10-3 | TGTGCCATCAGCAAAATACAGGGGGCTGGAGAGACCCAGTACTTC | CAISKIQGAGETQYF
TRBJ1-5 | TRBD1 | few | TRBV2 | TGTGCCAGCACCGGGACAGGGAGCAATCAGCCCCAGCATTTT | CASTGTGSNQPQHF
TRBJ1-2 | - | many | TRBV29-1 | TGCAGCGTGGCAGGGACCTATGGCTACACCTTC | CSVAGTYGYTF
TRBJ2-2 | - | many | TRBV15 | TGTGCCACCAGCAGGGGAATGACCGGGGAGCTGTTTTTT | CATSRGMTGELFF
TRBJ2-5 | - | - | TRBV9 | TGTGCCAGCAGCGTAGAGGGAGCCCCTCAAGAGACCCAGTACTTC | CASSVEGAPQETQYF
TRBJ1-5 | TRBD1 | - | TRBV6-2/TRBV6-3 | TGTGCCACCCAGGGGGGGGGGCATCAGCCCCAGCATTTT | CATQGGGHQPQHF
TRBJ1-2 | TRBD1 | few | TRBV19 | TGTGCCAGTAGTCCAGACAGGGGGCAATATGGCTACACCTTC | CASSPDRGQYGYTF
TRBJ2-7 | TRBD1 | - | TRBV6-5 | TGTGCCAGCAGTTATGACAGGGAGTCCTACGAGCAGTACTTC | CASSYDRESYEQYF
TRBJ1-1 | - | many | TRBV10-3 | TGTGCCATCAGTGAGTCGTTAGGGGGGAACACTGAAGCTTTCTTT | CAISESLGGNTEAFF
TRBJ2-7 | TRBD1 | many | TRBV20-1 | TGCAGTGCTAGAGACATAATGGGACAGAACTACGAGCAGTACTTC | CSARDIMGQNYEQYF
TRBJ1-1 | - | many | TRBV10-3 | TGTGCCATCAGTGATTGGCGTGAAGCTTTCTTT | CAISDWREAFF